The rows below give T cell receptor beta chains drawn from one sample of a study of CD8 T cells in Susac syndrome. TCRdb re-called the immunoSEQ multiplex PCR reads through MiXCR, storing one row per CDR3 protein. In the table there are 200,000 to 250,000 distinct CDR3 sequences, about 94% of which are singletons. The sample consisted of CD4+ T cells from PBMCs. The receptors come from a human donor with Susac syndrome. Both conserved end residues are part of each CDR3. The D gene is left open where the match is weak. Expanded clones get a size class; other rows say once, few or many, or leave the size out.

J gene	clone size	V gene	D gene	CDR3 protein	CDR3 DNA
TRBJ1-5	NA	TRBV6-2/TRBV6-3	NA	CASSFGGSNQPQHF	TGTGCCAGCAGTTTTGGTGGTAGCAATCAGCCCCAGCATTTT
TRBJ1-2	NA	TRBV12-3/TRBV12-4	NA	CASSPPMRGYTF	TGTGCCAGCAGTCCACCAATGAGGGGCTACACCTTC
TRBJ2-2	NA	TRBV12-3/TRBV12-4	NA	CASKGLQNTGELFF	TGTGCCAGCAAGGGACTCCAAAACACCGGGGAGCTGTTTTTT
TRBJ2-2	NA	TRBV6-5	TRBD2	CASMGGSNGELFF	TGTGCCAGCATGGGCGGGAGTAACGGGGAGCTGTTTTTT
TRBJ1-5	NA	TRBV6-5	TRBD1	CASSRDSLGHQHF	TGTGCCAGCAGCCGGGACAGCCTAGGGCACCAGCATTTT
TRBJ1-1	NA	TRBV29-1	TRBD1	CSNTGTAFMNTEAFF	TGCAGCAACACCGGGACAGCTTTCATGAACACTGAAGCTTTCTTT
TRBJ1-5	NA	TRBV12-3/TRBV12-4	NA	CASSLLVNQPQHF	TGTGCCAGCAGTTTATTGGTGAATCAGCCCCAGCATTTT
TRBJ1-6	NA	TRBV2	NA	CASSMGRNNSPLHF	TGTGCCAGCAGTATGGGACGGAACAATTCACCCCTCCACTTT
TRBJ2-3	NA	TRBV9	TRBD2	CASSGASGITDTQYF	TGTGCCAGCAGTGGCGCTAGCGGGATCACAGATACGCAGTATTTT
TRBJ2-5	NA	TRBV30	NA	CACGREETQYF	TGTGCCTGCGGAAGGGAAGAGACCCAGTACTTC
TRBJ1-1	once	TRBV12-3/TRBV12-4	NA	CASSFQSGPNTEAFF	TGTGCCAGCAGTTTTCAGTCAGGACCGAACACTGAAGCTTTCTTT
TRBJ2-1	NA	TRBV20-1	NA	CSALGAEFSNEQFF	TGCAGTGCTCTGGGGGCCGAATTTAGCAATGAGCAGTTCTTC
TRBJ1-5	NA	TRBV12-3/TRBV12-4	NA	CASSLGGARWNQPQHF	TGTGCCAGCAGTTTGGGCGGGGCCCGATGGAATCAGCCCCAGCATTTT
TRBJ2-1	NA	TRBV5-6	TRBD2	CASSSGLAGGGYNEQFF	TGTGCCAGCAGCTCGGGACTAGCGGGGGGGGGATACAATGAGCAGTTCTTC
TRBJ2-3	NA	TRBV29-1	TRBD2	CSVEEPSGASTDTQYF	TGCAGCGTTGAAGAGCCTAGCGGGGCTAGCACAGATACGCAGTATTTT
TRBJ1-1	NA	TRBV3-1	NA	CASSQDLTAGTEAFF	TGTGCCAGCAGTCAAGATTTAACAGCGGGCACTGAAGCTTTCTTT
TRBJ2-4	NA	TRBV30	NA	CAWSVGVGGQNIQYF	TGTGCCTGGAGTGTCGGGGTGGGGGGGCAAAACATTCAGTACTTC
TRBJ1-1	NA	TRBV3-1	TRBD1	CASSRPWGTGGVYTEAFF	TGTGCCAGCAGCCGCCCCTGGGGGACAGGGGGCGTCTACACTGAAGCTTTCTTT